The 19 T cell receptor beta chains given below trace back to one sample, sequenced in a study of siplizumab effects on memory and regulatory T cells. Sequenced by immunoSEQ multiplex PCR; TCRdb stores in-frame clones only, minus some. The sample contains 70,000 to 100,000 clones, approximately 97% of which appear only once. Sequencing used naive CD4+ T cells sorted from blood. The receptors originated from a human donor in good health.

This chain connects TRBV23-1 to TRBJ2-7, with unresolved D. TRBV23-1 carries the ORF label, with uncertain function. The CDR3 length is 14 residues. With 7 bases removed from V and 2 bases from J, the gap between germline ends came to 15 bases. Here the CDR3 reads CASIPRVVTYEQYF. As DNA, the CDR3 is TGCGCCAGCATTCCTCGCGTAGTCACCTACGAGCAGTACTTC.

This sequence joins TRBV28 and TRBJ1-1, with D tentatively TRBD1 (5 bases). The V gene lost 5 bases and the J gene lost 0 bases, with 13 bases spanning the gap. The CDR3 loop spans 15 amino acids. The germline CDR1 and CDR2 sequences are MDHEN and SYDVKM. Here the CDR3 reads CASSQRGAVNTEAFF. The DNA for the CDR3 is TGTGCCAGCAGTCAAAGGGGTGCGGTGAACACTGAAGCTTTCTTT.

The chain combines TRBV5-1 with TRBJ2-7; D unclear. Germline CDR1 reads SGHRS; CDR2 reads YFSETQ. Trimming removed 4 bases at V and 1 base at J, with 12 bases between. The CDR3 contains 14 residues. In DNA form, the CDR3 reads TGCGCCAGCAGCGCCACGGCAGGATCCTACGAGCAGTACTTC. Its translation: CASSATAGSYEQYF.

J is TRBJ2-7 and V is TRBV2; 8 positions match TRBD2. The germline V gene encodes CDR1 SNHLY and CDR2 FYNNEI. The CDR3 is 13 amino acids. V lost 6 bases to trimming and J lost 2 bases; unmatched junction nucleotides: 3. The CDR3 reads CASRVAGTYEQYF. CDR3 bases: TGTGCCAGCAGAGTAGCGGGAACCTACGAGCAGTACTTC.

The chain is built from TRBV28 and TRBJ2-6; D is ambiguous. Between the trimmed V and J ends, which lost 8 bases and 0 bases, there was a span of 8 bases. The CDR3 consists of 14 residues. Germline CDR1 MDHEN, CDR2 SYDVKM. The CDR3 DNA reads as TGTGCCAGCGGACGGGCCTCTGGGGCCAACGTCCTGACTTTC. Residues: CASGRASGANVLTF. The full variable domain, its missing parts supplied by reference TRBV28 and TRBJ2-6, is DVKVTQSSRYLVKRTGEKVFLECVQDMDHENMFWYRQDPGLGLRLIYFSYDVKMKEKGDIPEGYSVSREKKERFSLILESASTNQTSMYLCASGRASGANVLTFGAGSRLTVL.

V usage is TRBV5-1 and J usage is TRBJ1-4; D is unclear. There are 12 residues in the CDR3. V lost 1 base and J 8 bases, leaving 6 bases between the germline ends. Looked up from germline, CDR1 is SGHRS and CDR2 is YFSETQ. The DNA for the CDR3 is TGCGCCAGCAGCTTGTCGAGGGAAAAACTGTTTTTT. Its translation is CASSLSREKLFF.

This chain's CDR3 is CAIKGGAVNTGELFF. In nucleotides, the CDR3 is TGTGCCATCAAGGGGGGGGCGGTGAACACCGGGGAGCTGTTTTTT. The rearrangement links TRBV10-3 to TRBJ2-2; possible D gene TRBD2, 7 bases. Germline CDR1 is ENHRY and CDR2 is SYGVKD. The V end lost 7 bases, the J end lost 1 base, and 13 bases lay between the germline ends. CDR3 length: 15 residues.

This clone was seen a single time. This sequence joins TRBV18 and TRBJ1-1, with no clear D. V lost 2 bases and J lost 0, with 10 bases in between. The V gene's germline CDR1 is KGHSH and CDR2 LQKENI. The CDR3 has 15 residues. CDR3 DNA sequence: TGTGCCAGCTCACCAGGGCGGGGTATGAACACTGAAGCTTTCTTT. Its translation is CASSPGRGMNTEAFF. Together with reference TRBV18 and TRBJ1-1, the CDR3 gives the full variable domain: NAGVMQNPRHLVRRRGQEARLRCSPMKGHSHVYWYRQLPEEGLKFMVYLQKENIIDESGMPKERFSAEFPKEGPSILRIQQVVRGDSAAYFCASSPGRGMNTEAFFGQGTRLTVV.

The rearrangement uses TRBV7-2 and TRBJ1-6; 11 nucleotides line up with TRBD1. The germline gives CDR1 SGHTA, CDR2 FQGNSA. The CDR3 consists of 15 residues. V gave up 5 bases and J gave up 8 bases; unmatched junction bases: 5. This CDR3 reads CASSGQGAPYSPLHF. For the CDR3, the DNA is TGTGCCAGCAGCGGACAGGGGGCGCCCTATTCACCCCTCCACTTT.

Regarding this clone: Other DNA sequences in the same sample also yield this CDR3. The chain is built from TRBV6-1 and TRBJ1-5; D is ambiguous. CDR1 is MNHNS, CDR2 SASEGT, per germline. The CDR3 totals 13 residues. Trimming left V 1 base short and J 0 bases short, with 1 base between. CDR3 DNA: TGTGCCAGCAGTGAAGGTAGCAATCAGCCCCAGCATTTT. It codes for CASSEGSNQPQHF.

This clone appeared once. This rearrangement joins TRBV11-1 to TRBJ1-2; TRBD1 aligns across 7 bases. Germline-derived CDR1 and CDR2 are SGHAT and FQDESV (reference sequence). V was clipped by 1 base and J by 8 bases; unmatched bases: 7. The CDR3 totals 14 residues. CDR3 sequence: CASSLGQGEAGYTF. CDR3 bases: TGTGCCAGCAGCTTAGGGCAGGGGGAAGCCGGCTACACCTTC.

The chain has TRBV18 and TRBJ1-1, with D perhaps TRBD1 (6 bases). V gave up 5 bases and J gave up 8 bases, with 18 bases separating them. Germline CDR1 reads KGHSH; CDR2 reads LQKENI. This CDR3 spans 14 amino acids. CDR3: CASSSYRVEKEAFF. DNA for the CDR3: TGTGCCAGCTCATCGTACAGGGTGGAAAAGGAAGCTTTCTTT.

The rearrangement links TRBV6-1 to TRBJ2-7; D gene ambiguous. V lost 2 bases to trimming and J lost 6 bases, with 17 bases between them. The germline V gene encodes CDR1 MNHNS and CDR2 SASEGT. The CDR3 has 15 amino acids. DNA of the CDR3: TGTGCCAGCAGTGAATTGGGGTCCCGCTACGGCGAGCAGTACTTC. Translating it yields CASSELGSRYGEQYF.

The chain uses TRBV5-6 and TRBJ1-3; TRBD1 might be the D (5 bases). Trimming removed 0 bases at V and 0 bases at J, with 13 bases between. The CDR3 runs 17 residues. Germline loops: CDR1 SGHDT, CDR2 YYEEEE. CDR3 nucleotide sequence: TGTGCCAGCAGCTTGGGGGGGGTCCCCCTCTCTGGAAACACCATATATTTT. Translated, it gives CASSLGGVPLSGNTIYF. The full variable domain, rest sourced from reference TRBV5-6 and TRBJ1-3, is DAGVTQSPTHLIKTRGQQVTLRCSPKSGHDTVSWYQQALGQGPQFIFQYYEEEERQRGNFPDRFSGHQFPNYSSELNVNALLLGDSALYLCASSLGGVPLSGNTIYFGEGSWLTVV.

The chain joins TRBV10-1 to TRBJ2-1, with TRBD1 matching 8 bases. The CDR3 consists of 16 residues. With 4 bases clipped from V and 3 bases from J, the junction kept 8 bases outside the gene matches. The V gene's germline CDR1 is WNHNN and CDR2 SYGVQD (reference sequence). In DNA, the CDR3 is TGCGCCAGCAGTGGGGTAGGGACAGGAGACTACAATGAGCAGTTCTTC. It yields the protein CASSGVGTGDYNEQFF.

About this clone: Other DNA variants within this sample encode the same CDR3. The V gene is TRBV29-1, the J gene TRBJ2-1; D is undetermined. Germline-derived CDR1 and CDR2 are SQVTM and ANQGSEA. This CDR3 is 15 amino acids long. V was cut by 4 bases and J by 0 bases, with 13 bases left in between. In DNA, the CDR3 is TGCAGCGTTGGTAGTGGATATAGCTCCTACAATGAGCAGTTCTTC. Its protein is CSVGSGYSSYNEQFF.

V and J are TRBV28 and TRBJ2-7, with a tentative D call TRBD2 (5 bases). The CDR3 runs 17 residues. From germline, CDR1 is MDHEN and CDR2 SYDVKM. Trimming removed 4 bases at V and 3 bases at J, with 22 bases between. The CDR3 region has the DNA TGTGCCAGCAGTTCCCCCCGAGGGTTCAAGGCTAACTACGAGCAGTACTTC. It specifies CASSSPRGFKANYEQYF.

The CDR3 region has the DNA TGTGCCAGCAGCTTGACAGTAAACTCCTACAATGAGCAGTTCTTC. Residues: CASSLTVNSYNEQFF. The V gene is TRBV5-4, the J gene TRBJ2-1; D unresolved. The CDR3 has 15 amino acids. CDR1 is SGHNT, CDR2 YYREEE, per germline (reference sequence). V lost 1 base and J lost 0, with 8 bases in between.

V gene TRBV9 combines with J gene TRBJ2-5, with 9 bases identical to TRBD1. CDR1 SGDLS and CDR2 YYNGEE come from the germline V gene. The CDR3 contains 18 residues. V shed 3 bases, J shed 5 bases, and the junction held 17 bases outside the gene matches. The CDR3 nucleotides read TGTGCCAGCAGCGAAACCCTGCCGAGGGACAGGGTGGCGGAGACCCAGTACTTC. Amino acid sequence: CASSETLPRDRVAETQYF.